Listed below are T cell receptor beta chains from one sample, sequenced in a study of blood T cell repertoires in COVID-19. TCRdb keeps only in-frame clones here, not all; method: immunoSEQ multiplex PCR. The table has some 250,000 clones, more than 65% seen once. The sample consisted of peripheral blood. The receptors were gathered from an elderly woman with acute or convalescent COVID-19. The CDR3 runs from the conserved cysteine through the conserved F or W. A D gene is named only where the DNA matches it firmly. A row's size may be missing; if present it is once, few, many or a size class.

D: TRBD2
J: TRBJ2-3
size: many
length: 20
V: TRBV19
CDR3: CASSKRPRASGGGSTDTQYF
DNA: TGTGCCAGTAGTAAGAGGCCCCGGGCTAGCGGGGGGGGAAGCACAGATACGCAGTATTTT

D: .
J: TRBJ2-1
size: .
length: 13
V: TRBV6-5
CDR3: CASSLKAGNEQFF
DNA: TGTGCCAGCTCCCTCAAAGCGGGCAATGAGCAGTTCTTC

D: TRBD1
J: TRBJ1-5
size: .
length: 18
V: TRBV4-2
CDR3: CASSQDALGGPLNQPQHF
DNA: TGTGCCAGCAGCCAAGATGCCCTAGGGGGCCCGCTTAATCAGCCCCAGCATTTT

D: .
J: TRBJ1-5
size: .
length: 14
V: TRBV6-6
CDR3: CASSYSDNNQPQHF
DNA: TGTGCCAGCAGTTACTCGGACAACAATCAGCCCCAGCATTTT

D: TRBD1
J: TRBJ2-3
size: .
length: 16
V: TRBV24-1
CDR3: CATSDPGTGTTDTQYF
DNA: TGTGCCACCAGTGACCCCGGGACAGGGACCACAGATACGCAGTATTTT

D: .
J: TRBJ2-7
size: .
length: 15
V: TRBV5-6
CDR3: CASSSTPRGGGEQYF
DNA: TGTGCCAGCAGCTCCACCCCGCGGGGAGGAGGGGAGCAGTACTTC

D: .
J: TRBJ1-3
size: .
length: 13
V: TRBV18
CDR3: CASSPPSQGTIYF
DNA: TGTGCCAGCTCACCACCCTCACAGGGTACCATATATTTT

D: .
J: TRBJ2-3
size: .
length: 16
V: TRBV5-1
CDR3: CASSSEPSVSTDTQYF
DNA: TGCGCCAGCAGCTCAGAACCTAGCGTAAGCACAGATACGCAGTATTTT

D: TRBD1
J: TRBJ2-5
size: .
length: 14
V: TRBV13
CDR3: CASSPPRTGGGWDF
DNA: TGTGCCAGCAGCCCGCCACGGACAGGGGGTGGTTGGGACTTC

D: .
J: TRBJ2-5
size: .
length: 15
V: TRBV9
CDR3: CASSVGASQSETQYF
DNA: TGTGCCAGCAGCGTAGGAGCTAGCCAGAGCGAGACCCAGTACTTC

D: TRBD1
J: TRBJ1-1
size: .
length: 12
V: TRBV2
CDR3: CASSRGDTEAFF
DNA: TGTGCCAGCAGCAGGGGGGACACTGAAGCTTTCTTT

D: .
J: TRBJ2-1
size: once
length: 23
V: TRBV29-1
CDR3: CSVELGDYNSPLHFGNARHEQFF
DNA: .

D: .
J: TRBJ2-2
size: .
length: 13
V: TRBV14
CDR3: CASSQVPTGELFF
DNA: TGTGCCAGCAGCCAAGTCCCTACTGGGGAGCTGTTTTTT

D: TRBD2
J: TRBJ2-4
size: .
length: 12
V: TRBV19
CDR3: CASSTGTNFQYF
DNA: TGTGCCAGTAGTACTGGGACTAACTTTCAGTACTTC

D: .
J: TRBJ1-2
size: .
length: 13
V: TRBV6-2/TRBV6-3
CDR3: CASSRDNYYGYTF
DNA: TGTGCCAGCAGTCGGGACAACTACTATGGCTACACCTTC

D: TRBD1
J: TRBJ1-5
size: .
length: 18
V: TRBV19
CDR3: CASNHDRGSTRGHQPQHF
DNA: TGTGCCAGCAATCACGACAGGGGCTCGACTCGGGGGCATCAGCCCCAGCATTTT

D: .
J: TRBJ1-6
size: .
length: 15
V: TRBV5-1
CDR3: CASSLRGDWNSPLHF
DNA: TGCGCCAGCAGCCTTCGGGGAGACTGGAATTCACCCCTCCACTTT

D: TRBD1
J: TRBJ2-4
size: .
length: 16
V: TRBV19
CDR3: CASSKQGAGVKNIQYF
DNA: TGTGCCAGTAGTAAACAGGGGGCCGGAGTGAAAAACATTCAGTACTTC

D: .
J: TRBJ2-2
size: .
length: 14
V: TRBV7-9
CDR3: CASSFLHNTGELFF
DNA: TGTGCCAGCAGCTTCTTACATAACACCGGGGAGCTGTTTTTT

D: TRBD2
J: TRBJ2-3
size: .
length: 19
V: TRBV3-1/TRBV3-2
CDR3: CASSQAPLAGTLTTDTQYF
DNA: TGTGCCAGCAGCCAAGCTCCACTAGCGGGAACCCTGACCACAGATACGCAGTATTTT

D: .
J: TRBJ1-2
size: .
length: 15
V: TRBV2
CDR3: CASSESQGLYYGYTF
DNA: TGTGCCAGCAGTGAATCACAGGGCCTTTACTATGGCTACACCTTC

D: TRBD2
J: TRBJ2-3
size: .
length: 14
V: TRBV7-9
CDR3: CASSYSGGLDTQYF
DNA: TGTGCCAGCAGTTATAGCGGGGGTCTAGATACGCAGTATTTT

D: .
J: TRBJ2-3
size: .
length: 15
V: TRBV3-1/TRBV3-2
CDR3: CASSQGLGVTDTQYF
DNA: TGTGCCAGCAGCCAAGGACTAGGGGTCACAGATACGCAGTATTTT

D: .
J: TRBJ2-1
size: .
length: 15
V: TRBV5-1
CDR3: CASSLDLTSLYEQFF
DNA: TGCGCCAGCAGCTTGGACCTCACTAGCCTCTATGAGCAGTTCTTC

D: .
J: TRBJ1-1
size: once
length: 16
V: TRBV4-1
CDR3: CASSQVGSAMNTEAFF
DNA: TGCGCCAGCAGCCAAGTGGGGAGTGCCATGAACACTGAAGCTTTCTTT

D: .
J: TRBJ2-7
size: once
length: 13
V: TRBV27
CDR3: CASRLSGFYEQYF
DNA: TGTGCCAGCAGGCTTAGCGGATTTTACGAGCAGTACTTC

D: TRBD1
J: TRBJ2-1
size: .
length: 15
V: TRBV6-6
CDR3: CASSLDSGTAGRTFF
DNA: TGTGCCAGCAGTCTAGACTCGGGGACAGCCGGAAGGACGTTCTTC

D: TRBD2
J: TRBJ2-7
size: once
length: 15
V: TRBV19
CDR3: CASSIGPSGVYEQYF
DNA: TGTGCCAGTAGTATAGGACCTAGCGGAGTCTACGAGCAGTACTTC

D: .
J: TRBJ2-1
size: .
length: 15
V: TRBV5-1
CDR3: CASSFRRSPYNEQFF
DNA: TGCGCCAGCAGCTTCCGTCGGAGTCCCTACAATGAGCAGTTCTTC

D: .
J: TRBJ1-5
size: .
length: 12
V: TRBV27
CDR3: CASRITGGPQHF
DNA: TGTGCCAGCAGGATTACCGGGGGGCCCCAGCATTTT

D: TRBD2
J: TRBJ2-2
size: .
length: 15
V: TRBV5-1
CDR3: CASSKREGNTGELFF
DNA: TGCGCCAGCAGCAAGCGGGAGGGCAACACCGGGGAGCTGTTTTTT

D: .
J: TRBJ1-3
size: .
length: 15
V: TRBV6-1
CDR3: CASSEGRGAGNTIYF
DNA: TGTGCCAGCAGTGAAGGCAGGGGAGCTGGAAACACCATATATTTT

D: TRBD1
J: TRBJ2-5
size: .
length: 14
V: TRBV5-4
CDR3: CAAGRQGMWETQYF
DNA: TGTGCCGCAGGGCGACAGGGGATGTGGGAGACCCAGTACTTC

D: TRBD2
J: TRBJ2-7
size: .
length: 15
V: TRBV6-5
CDR3: CASSYSWLAGAEQYF
DNA: TGTGCCAGCAGTTACTCGTGGCTAGCGGGAGCAGAGCAGTACTTC

D: TRBD2
J: TRBJ2-7
size: .
length: 14
V: TRBV5-4
CDR3: CASSLRASGSEQYF
DNA: TGTGCCAGCAGCCTGCGGGCTAGCGGGAGCGAGCAGTACTTC

D: .
J: TRBJ1-5
size: .
length: 18
V: TRBV19
CDR3: CASSIDLVGGGGNQPQHF
DNA: TGTGCCAGTAGTATAGATCTGGTGGGGGGTGGGGGCAATCAGCCCCAGCATTTT

D: TRBD1
J: TRBJ1-1
size: .
length: 18
V: TRBV7-8
CDR3: CASSSPAGTGVFYTEAFF
DNA: TGTGCCAGCAGCTCCCCGGCGGGGACAGGGGTGTTTTACACTGAAGCTTTCTTT

D: TRBD2
J: TRBJ2-5
size: .
length: 14
V: TRBV13
CDR3: CASSLGGLAETQYF
DNA: TGTGCCAGCAGCTTAGGCGGACTAGCTGAGACCCAGTACTTC

D: TRBD1
J: TRBJ1-6
size: .
length: 18
V: TRBV27
CDR3: CASSLSPGQGTRNSPLHF
DNA: TGTGCCAGCAGTTTATCCCCGGGACAGGGAACGAGGAATTCACCCCTCCACTTT

D: .
J: TRBJ1-5
size: .
length: 16
V: TRBV18
CDR3: CASSLNYLLSNQPQHF
DNA: TGTGCCAGCTCACTTAACTATCTTCTTAGCAATCAGCCCCAGCATTTT